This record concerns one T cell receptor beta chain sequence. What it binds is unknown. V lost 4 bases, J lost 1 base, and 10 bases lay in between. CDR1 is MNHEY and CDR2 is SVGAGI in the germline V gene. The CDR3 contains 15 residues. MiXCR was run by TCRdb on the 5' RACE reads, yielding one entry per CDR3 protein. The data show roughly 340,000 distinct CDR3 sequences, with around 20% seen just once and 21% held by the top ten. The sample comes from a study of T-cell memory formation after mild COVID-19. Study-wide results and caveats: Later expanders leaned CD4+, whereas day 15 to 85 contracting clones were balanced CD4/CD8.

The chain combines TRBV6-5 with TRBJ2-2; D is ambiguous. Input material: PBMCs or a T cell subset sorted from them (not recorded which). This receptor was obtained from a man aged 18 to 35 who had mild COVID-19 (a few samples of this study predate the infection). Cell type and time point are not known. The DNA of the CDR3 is TGTGCCAGCAGTTCCCGGACGGGGAACACCGGGGAGCTGTTTTTT. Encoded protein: CASSSRTGNTGELFF.